The 11 T cell receptor beta chains reported below all come from one sample, sequenced in a study of T-cell memory formation after mild COVID-19. TCRdb re-derived calls from the 5' RACE reads in MiXCR, one entry per CDR3 protein. The repertoire holds 400,000 or so distinct CDR3 sequences, with 20% as singletons. Sequenced sample: PBMCs or a T cell subset sorted from them (not recorded which). The receptors shown here come from an adult woman who had mild COVID-19 (a few samples of this study predate the infection). Cell type and time point are not known.

This clonotype has a handful of counts. This chain connects TRBV20-1 to TRBJ2-7; D call uncertain. Trimming took 3 bases from V and 2 from J, leaving 11 bases between them. The CDR3 length is 13 residues. The germline gives CDR1 DFQATT, CDR2 SNEGSKA (reference sequence). The CDR3 region is CSARVHRTYEQYF. In DNA form, the CDR3 reads TGCAGTGCTAGGGTGCACCGTACCTACGAGCAGTACTTC.

This clonotype came up a few times. CDR3 nucleotide sequence: TGTGCCAGCAACCTAGGGGGGATTAACTATGGCTACACCTTC. Its protein is CASNLGGINYGYTF. V gene TRBV3-1 combines with J gene TRBJ1-2; D perhaps matches TRBD1 (6 bases). Trimming took off 7 bases at V and 1 base at J, with 13 bases between the two ends. Per germline, CDR1 LGHDT and CDR2 YNNKEL (reference sequence). The CDR3 extends over 14 amino acids.

Only a few counts were recorded for this clonotype. This chain uses TRBV20-1 with TRBJ2-3, with 11 bases matching TRBD2. Germline V gene data show CDR1 as DFQATT and CDR2 as SNEGSKA (reference sequence). The length of the CDR3 is 13 residues. The junction had 6 bases not matched to a gene; V was cut back by 5 bases and J by 8 bases. CDR3 residues: CSALSGRGTTQYF. Written as DNA, the CDR3 is TGCAGTGCTCTTAGCGGGAGGGGGACTACGCAGTATTTT.

This clonotype turned up a few times. The V call is TRBV4-2, the J call TRBJ2-4, with 7 positions matching TRBD2. The CDR3 extends over 19 amino acids. V was clipped by 0 bases and J by 1 base; unmatched bases: 12. Germline loops: CDR1 LGHNA, CDR2 YNFKEQ. CDR3 residues: CASSQDLAVLGHAKNIQYF. In DNA form, the CDR3 reads TGTGCCAGCAGCCAAGACCTAGCGGTCCTCGGACACGCCAAAAACATTCAGTACTTC.

This clonotype was counted many times. This chain joins TRBV7-2 and TRBJ2-4; possibly TRBD1 for D (5 bases). The germline V gene encodes CDR1 SGHTA and CDR2 FQGNSA. Between the trimmed V and J ends, which lost 5 bases and 0 bases, there was a span of 14 bases. This CDR3 has 16 residues. CDR3 in amino acids: CASSIRQTLAKNIQYF. For the CDR3, the DNA is TGTGCCAGCAGCATCCGACAGACCCTAGCCAAAAACATTCAGTACTTC.

Only a few counts were recorded for this clonotype. The chain recombines TRBV5-1 with TRBJ1-3, with 9 bases matching TRBD1. The CDR3 runs to 16 residues. Germline CDR1 is SGHRS and CDR2 is YFSETQ. Trimming took 3 bases from V and 0 from J; bases not matched to a gene: 4. The CDR3 reads CASSSRDRVSGNTIYF. The DNA of the CDR3 is TGCGCCAGCAGCTCCCGGGACAGGGTCTCTGGAAACACCATATATTTT.

The chain couples TRBV4-3 to TRBJ2-7; weak D call: TRBD2 (5 bases). Germline V gives CDR1 LGHNA, CDR2 YSLEER. Trimming removed 8 bases at V and 4 bases at J, with 30 bases between. The CDR3 is made up of 18 amino acids. The CDR3 nucleotides read TGCGCCAGCCAGCCAAGGGCGGAGCGGCCCCCTAATTATTACGAGCAGTACGTC. Its translation: CASQPRAERPPNYYEQYV.

V usage is TRBV10-3 and J usage is TRBJ2-7; D is unclear. The CDR3 runs 13 residues. Germline CDR1 reads ENHRY; CDR2 reads SYGVKD. Trimming left V 4 bases short and J 2 bases short, with 9 bases between. The chain's CDR3 is CAISVQPTYEQYF. The DNA for the CDR3 is TGTGCCATCAGTGTACAACCGACCTACGAGCAGTACTTC.

The rearrangement uses TRBV18 and TRBJ1-2, with D possibly matching TRBD1 (5 bases). The V end was cut by 2 bases, the J end by 7 bases, with 14 bases between. Germline lookup yields CDR1 KGHSH and CDR2 LQKENI. CDR3 size: 14 residues. CDR3 sequence reads: CASSPAAGTGGYTF. The CDR3 coding sequence is TGTGCCAGCTCACCAGCCGCGGGGACGGGTGGCTACACCTTC.

The CDR3 region has the DNA TGTGCCAGCAGCTTAGCGGGCCCAGAAAAACTGTTTTTT. Its translation: CASSLAGPEKLFF. V and J are TRBV7-9 and TRBJ1-4; D is unresolved. The V gene lost 0 bases and the J gene lost 8 bases, with 7 bases spanning the gap. The CDR3 extends over 13 amino acids. Germline-derived CDR1 and CDR2 are SEHNR and FQNEAQ (reference sequence).

This clonotype was counted at least ten times. The DNA of the CDR3 is TGTGCCAGCACCCAAGGAGCGGCTTACACAGATACGCAGTATTTT. Residues: CASTQGAAYTDTQYF. The V call is TRBV12-3 or TRBV12-4, the J call TRBJ2-3, with a weak D call TRBD2 (5 bases). The CDR3 extends over 15 amino acids. V was shortened by 7 bases and J by 2 bases, with 16 bases between the two germline ends.